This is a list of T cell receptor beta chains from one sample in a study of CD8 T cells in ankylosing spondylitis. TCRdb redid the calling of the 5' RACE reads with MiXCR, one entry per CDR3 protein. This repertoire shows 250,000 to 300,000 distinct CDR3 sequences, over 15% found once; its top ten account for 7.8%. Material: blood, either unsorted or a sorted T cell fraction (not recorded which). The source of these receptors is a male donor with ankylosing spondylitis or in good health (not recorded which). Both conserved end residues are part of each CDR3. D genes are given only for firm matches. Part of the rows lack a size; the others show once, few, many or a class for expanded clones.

CDR3aa: CAISEYIQGAGELFF; CDR3nt: TGTGCCATCAGTGAATACATACAGGGGGCCGGGGAGCTGTTTTTT; d_gene: TRBD1; v_gene: TRBV10-3; len: 15; abundance: NA; j_gene: TRBJ2-2
CDR3aa: CASSYDISYVRGQAQFF; CDR3nt: TGTGCCAGCAGTTACGATATTAGTTACGTTCGAGGACAAGCGCAGTTCTTC; d_gene: NA; v_gene: TRBV6-2/TRBV6-3; len: 17; abundance: NA; j_gene: TRBJ2-1
CDR3aa: CASSWGSRGLAEAFF; CDR3nt: TGCGCCAGCAGCTGGGGCTCCAGGGGTCTAGCTGAAGCTTTCTTT; d_gene: NA; v_gene: TRBV5-1; len: 15; abundance: NA; j_gene: TRBJ1-1
CDR3aa: CASSLAGVNSPLHF; CDR3nt: TGTGCCAGCAGTTTAGCCGGGGTAAATTCACCCCTCCACTTT; d_gene: NA; v_gene: TRBV12-3/TRBV12-4; len: 14; abundance: many; j_gene: TRBJ1-6
CDR3aa: CASLGSGPPSRNTEAFF; CDR3nt: TGTGCCAGCCTCGGGTCGGGACCCCCGTCGCGGAACACTGAAGCTTTCTTT; d_gene: NA; v_gene: TRBV12-3/TRBV12-4; len: 17; abundance: few; j_gene: TRBJ1-1
CDR3aa: CSAPTRAERVFF; CDR3nt: TGCAGTGCACCTACCAGGGCCGAGCGAGTGTTTTTT; d_gene: NA; v_gene: TRBV20-1; len: 12; abundance: many; j_gene: TRBJ1-4
CDR3aa: CASSLGTGFNQPQHF; CDR3nt: TGTGCCAGCAGTTTAGGGACAGGGTTCAATCAGCCCCAGCATTTT; d_gene: TRBD1; v_gene: TRBV12-3/TRBV12-4; len: 15; abundance: few; j_gene: TRBJ1-5
CDR3aa: CSAREGMATEAFF; CDR3nt: TGCAGCGCCCGGGAGGGTATGGCCACTGAAGCTTTCTTT; d_gene: NA; v_gene: TRBV29-1; len: 13; abundance: few; j_gene: TRBJ1-1
CDR3aa: CASSVPGSGETQYF; CDR3nt: TGCGCCAGCAGCGTACCGGGGAGCGGAGAGACCCAGTACTTC; d_gene: NA; v_gene: TRBV5-1; len: 14; abundance: NA; j_gene: TRBJ2-5
CDR3aa: CSARVRVTNEKLFF; CDR3nt: TGCAGTGCTAGGGTCAGGGTGACTAATGAAAAACTGTTTTTT; d_gene: NA; v_gene: TRBV20-1; len: 14; abundance: many; j_gene: TRBJ1-4
CDR3aa: CASSFTKETQYF; CDR3nt: TGTGCCAGCAGCTTTACGAAAGAGACCCAGTACTTC; d_gene: NA; v_gene: TRBV7-3; len: 12; abundance: NA; j_gene: TRBJ2-5
CDR3aa: CASSPGLAASYNEQFF; CDR3nt: TGCGCCAGCAGCCCGGGACTAGCGGCATCCTACAATGAGCAGTTCTTC; d_gene: TRBD2; v_gene: TRBV5-1; len: 16; abundance: NA; j_gene: TRBJ2-1
CDR3aa: CASSLWGTTNEKLFF; CDR3nt: TGTGCCAGCAGTTTATGGGGGACGACTAATGAAAAACTGTTTTTT; d_gene: NA; v_gene: TRBV27; len: 15; abundance: many; j_gene: TRBJ1-4
CDR3aa: CASSLFAPPNEQFF; CDR3nt: TGTGCCAGCAGTTTATTCGCTCCTCCCAATGAGCAGTTCTTC; d_gene: NA; v_gene: TRBV27; len: 14; abundance: many; j_gene: TRBJ2-1